This TCR beta chain appears in the sequencing data of a study of T cell responses to AZD1222 COVID-19 vaccine. Repertoires were generated with immunoSEQ multiplex PCR, while TCRdb's copy carries only in-frame clones and drops some. The sample contains 100,000 or so clones, around 95% of which appear only once. Overall study findings and caveats: Researchers took repertoire samples only after the peak T cell response had come. White British ancestry dominated among donors, who included more females, and clonal diversity was possibly underestimated.

Remarks on this clone: Its specificity is not known.

The V and J ends lost 2 bases and 2 bases respectively, with 13 bases between them. The V gene's germline CDR1 is MNHEY and CDR2 SVGEGT. This CDR3 spans 15 amino acids. V and J are TRBV6-2 or TRBV6-3 and TRBJ2-7; possible D gene TRBD1, 6 bases. The sequencing used peripheral blood, collected on day 0 of AZD1222 vaccination. This TCR derives from an adult in good health. The CDR3 is CASSYPPTGTYEQYF. Written as DNA, the CDR3 is TGTGCCAGCAGTTACCCCCCAACAGGGACCTACGAGCAGTACTTC.